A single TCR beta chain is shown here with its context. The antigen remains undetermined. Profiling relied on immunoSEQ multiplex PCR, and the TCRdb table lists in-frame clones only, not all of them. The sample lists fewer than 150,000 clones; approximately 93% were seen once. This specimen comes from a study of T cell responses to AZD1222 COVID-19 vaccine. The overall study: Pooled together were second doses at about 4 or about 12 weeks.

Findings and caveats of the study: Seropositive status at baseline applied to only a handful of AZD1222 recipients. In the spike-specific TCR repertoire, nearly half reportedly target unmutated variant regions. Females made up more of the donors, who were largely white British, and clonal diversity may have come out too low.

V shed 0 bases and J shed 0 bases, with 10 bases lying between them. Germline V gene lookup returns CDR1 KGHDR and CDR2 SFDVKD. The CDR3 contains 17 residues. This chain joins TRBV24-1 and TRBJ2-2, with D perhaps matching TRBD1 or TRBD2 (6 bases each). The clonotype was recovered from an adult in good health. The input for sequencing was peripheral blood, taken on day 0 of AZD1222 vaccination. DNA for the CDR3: TGTGCCACCAGTGATTTGCCTCGGGGGCCGAACACCGGGGAGCTGTTTTTT. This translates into CATSDLPRGPNTGELFF.